Below are 6 T cell receptor beta chains sequenced from a single sample in a study of OX40 agonist ivuxolimab in advanced cancers. Method: immunoSEQ multiplex PCR; TCRdb's copy keeps in-frame clones and lacks some. Of about 83,000 clones listed, about 80% were seen once; the top ten hold more than 1.5%. The input for sequencing was CD4+ or CD8+ T cells sorted from blood, taken in a trial of the OX40 agonist ivuxolimab. These receptors were obtained from an adult with an advanced solid tumor such as melanoma, head and neck, liver or kidney cancer.

The rearrangement joins TRBV5-1 to TRBJ1-1; 8 bases are a match to TRBD1. This CDR3 spans 14 amino acids. Germline values: CDR1 SGHRS, CDR2 YFSETQ. V lost 1 base, J lost 5 bases, and 4 bases stayed unmatched. As DNA, the CDR3 is TGCGCCAGCAGCTTGCAGGGGGCAGCAACTGAAGCTTTCTTT. It specifies CASSLQGAATEAFF.

The chain links TRBV27 to TRBJ1-3; 8 nucleotides line up with TRBD1. With 5 bases clipped from V and 4 bases from J, the junction kept 4 bases outside the gene matches. The CDR3 runs to 14 residues. CDR1 is MNHEY, CDR2 SMNVEV, per germline (reference sequence). The DNA for the CDR3 is TGTGCCAGCAGTACTAGGACAGGGGGAAACACCATATATTTT. It is translated as CASSTRTGGNTIYF.

This chain joins TRBV6-1 and TRBJ2-2, with TRBD1 matching 10 bases. V gave up 8 bases and J gave up 8 bases; unmatched junction bases: 8. Germline-derived CDR1 and CDR2 are MNHNS and SASEGT. The CDR3 runs 14 residues. CDR3 coding DNA: TGTGCCAGCGAGAGGGACAGGGGCATAGGGGAGCTGTTTTTT. As protein: CASERDRGIGELFF.

V and J are TRBV7-2 and TRBJ2-1; no firm D call. Trimming cost V 5 bases and J 1 base, with 15 bases left between them. CDR1 and CDR2 from the germline V gene are SGHTA and FQGNSA. The CDR3 spans 16 residues. The CDR3 protein is CASSPLHGYSYNEQFF. CDR3 DNA: TGTGCCAGCAGCCCCTTACACGGATATTCCTACAATGAGCAGTTCTTC.

The chain joins TRBV5-6 to TRBJ1-1; no reliable D call. V dropped 0 bases and J dropped 7 bases, with 7 bases sitting between them. The CDR3 length is 12 residues. CDR1 and CDR2 from the germline V gene are SGHDT and YYEEEE. CDR3 sequence (DNA): TGTGCCAGCAGCTTGGCGGCTTATGAAGCTTTCTTT. Its translation is CASSLAAYEAFF.

This clone is a singleton in its sample. The chain employs TRBV2 and TRBJ2-3; weak D call: TRBD1 (6 bases). The V end was cut by 0 bases, the J end by 1 base, with 23 bases between. Germline CDR1 and CDR2: SNHLY and FYNNEI. The CDR3 totals 20 residues. CDR3 sequence (DNA): TGTGCCAGCAGTGAAGCGCTGTTCGTTGGGGCCAGGGGTGGCACAGATACGCAGTATTTT. Encoded protein: CASSEALFVGARGGTDTQYF.